This T cell receptor beta chain originates from a study of T cells after yellow fever vaccination (dated by TCRdb to about 2019). Notes on the research overall: The SMART-Seq v4 Ultra Low Input RNA kit was used to prepare libraries from fractions with low cell numbers. Two healthy male donors made up the cohort, one aged 18 to 30 years and the other aged 30 to 40 years. Blood was collected at multiple timepoints before and after primary and secondary immunization, and bulk PBMC replicates and cell subsets were isolated. Bulk TCR alpha and beta repertoires were sequenced longitudinally to track T-cell clones before and after primary and booster YFV17D yellow fever vaccination.

Reading the label with the study, this specimen's treatment or condition is: live attenuated yellow fever vaccine strain. At every blood-draw timepoint, two biological replicates of bulk PBMCs were collected. PBMCs were isolated from peripheral blood using a standard Ficoll-Paque protocol. TriZol was used to extract RNA from bulk PBMCs, from CD4 and CD8 fractions, and from dextramer-positive and dextramer-negative fractions. The paper's findings and limits, for the study overall: A small share of clonotypes occurred in both CD4 and CD8 compartments, likely arising from convergent recombination. FACS-sorted repertoires could contain abundant contaminating clonotypes from the bulk population, so computational filtering was required. The study included only two donors, which limits how far the findings can be generalized. The secondary T-cell response was weaker than the primary response but faster, peaking on day 5 instead of day 15. After the booster, most clones that had expanded after primary vaccination were detected again (around 97% of CD4 and 70% to 90% of CD8), suggesting broad maintenance of memory.

TCR cDNA was synthesized by 5'RACE template switching, which introduced a universal primer site and unique molecular identifiers. Priming of cDNA synthesis was performed from both the TCR alpha and TCR beta constant segments. Library amplification used two PCR steps, and the second PCR step added sample barcodes and sequencing adapters. Libraries were sequenced on Illumina HiSeq 2500 (2x100 bp) or NovaSeq (2x150 bp). Concerning the study's data processing: MIGEC handled demultiplexing of reads and collapsing into UMI consensus sequences, while MiXCR performed V(D)J alignment. Clonotypes responding to the vaccine were identified with edgeR on replicate PBMC samples, with the criteria of FDR below 0.01 and a log2 fold change above 5 up to day 15. CD4 or CD8 identity was assigned to each bulk clonotype according to whether the clonotype was present at higher abundance in the sequenced CD4 repertoire or the sequenced CD8 repertoire. Starting from the raw public reads, TCRdb applied fastp trimming at Q25, assembled clones with MiXCR and retained in-frame beta chains. Every distinct CDR3 protein forms one entry, paired with its most common genes and DNA. These V and J calls originate from TCRdb's pipeline instead of the authors' own analysis. In all, the sample holds 350,000 to 450,000 distinct CDR3 sequences, and approximately 5.7% of those were seen once. Clones ranked in the top ten supply over 14% of the sample.

V is reduced by 2 bases and J by 1 base, leaving a spacing of 11 bases between them. Looking up the germline V gene yields CDR1 SQVTM and CDR2 ANQGSEA. Taken from cysteine to phenylalanine, the CDR3 has 15 residues. The read is trimmed to its CDR3 DNA, 45 bases read in frame from base 1. This clonotype was picked up a small number of times. The specificity of this receptor is unknown. Base qualities are not provided; no much larger clone lies one nucleotide away. Here the chain combines TRBV29-1 and TRBJ2-2; 5 matching bases give a weak D call of TRBD1. This TCR came from a man aged 30 to 39 who received the YFV17D yellow fever vaccine. The material sequenced was PBMCs, taken 5 days after the yellow fever booster vaccination. The CDR3 loop reads CSVESRARNTGELFF. The base sequence is TGCAGCGTTGAATCCAGGGCGAGGAACACCGGGGAGCTGTTTTTT.